This T cell receptor beta chain was captured by sequencing in a study of cytomegalovirus exposure and HLA in healthy donors. Whole-study context: Some 85 million unique TCRs, all from HLA-typed donors, were included in an early release of the data. Clustering assigned 70% to 90% of the approximately 400 genotyped donors to the Caucasian-associated ancestry cluster.

At the time of sampling, donors were nominally healthy, though unrecorded immune exposures were likely. This clone was seen a few times. Its specificity is unknown. Notes on the study in general: Investigators reported about 160 TCR beta chains as tied to cytomegalovirus.

The CDR3 runs to 12 residues. V lost 6 bases to trimming and J lost 7 bases, with 10 bases between them. Germline-derived CDR1 and CDR2 are SNHLY and FYNNEI. PCR involved 60 Vbeta and 13 Jbeta primers. Method: immunoSEQ multiplex PCR; TCRdb's copy keeps in-frame clones and lacks some. The profile covers around 140,000 clones, with over 60% appearing a single time and around 1.8% taken by the ten largest. The source of this sequence is a female donor in good health and CMV-seropositive. Sequencing was done on a sample of PBMCs. V and J are TRBV2 and TRBJ1-5; weak D call: TRBD1 (5 bases). The CDR3 protein is CASRGEGQPQHF. For the CDR3, the DNA is TGTGCCAGCAGGGGGGAGGGACAGCCCCAGCATTTT.